A single sample is the source of the 12 T cell receptor beta chains below, sequenced in a study of CD8 T cells in Susac syndrome. Random hexamers were used to reverse transcribe an amount of roughly 0.5 to 1 ug RNA. TCRdb called the immunoSEQ multiplex PCR reads again in MiXCR, with one record for every CDR3 protein. The table shows about 440,000 distinct CDR3 sequences, with around 85% occurring only once. Sequenced input: CD8+ T cells from PBMCs. The receptors were gathered from a human donor with multiple sclerosis.

The chain has TRBV5-4 and TRBJ2-7, with 8 bases fitting TRBD1. V lost 4 bases, J lost 2 bases, and 11 bases stayed unmatched. Looked up from germline, CDR1 is SGHNT and CDR2 is YYREEE (reference sequence). CDR3 length: 16 amino acids. CDR3 sequence (DNA): TGTGCCAGCAGCGGAACCCCGGGACAGGCCGCCTACGAGCAGTACTTC. It is translated as CASSGTPGQAAYEQYF.

The V gene is TRBV28, the J gene TRBJ1-5, with a weak D call TRBD1 (5 bases). Germline CDR1 is MDHEN and CDR2 is SYDVKM. This CDR3 is 17 amino acids long. The V and J ends lost 6 bases and 0 bases respectively, with 18 bases between them. The CDR3 DNA is TGTGCCAGCAGGAAAAGGGGTAGCGGCTATAGCAATCAGCCCCAGCATTTT. Its protein product is CASRKRGSGYSNQPQHF.

The V call is TRBV11-2, the J call TRBJ1-2; D call uncertain. V lost 1 base and J lost 5, with 14 bases in between. The germline V gene encodes CDR1 SGHAT and CDR2 FQNNGV. This CDR3 comprises 15 residues. CDR3 nucleotide sequence: TGTGCCAGCAGCTTAGGCCCTGGGGAGGGTTATGGCTACACCTTC. Amino acids: CASSLGPGEGYGYTF.

V is TRBV4-1 and J is TRBJ2-3, with 7 nucleotides matching TRBD1. This CDR3 contains 17 residues. The V segment lost 1 base and the J segment 2 bases; nucleotides outside the gene matches: 9. The germline V gene has CDR1 MGHRA and CDR2 YSYEKL. The CDR3 loop is CASSQADRDRLTDTQYF. CDR3 DNA sequence: TGCGCCAGCAGCCAAGCGGACCGGGACAGACTCACAGATACGCAGTATTTT.

The V gene is TRBV27, the J gene TRBJ2-7; D not certain. Germline V gives CDR1 MNHEY, CDR2 SMNVEV (reference sequence). CDR3 length: 12 amino acids. V was pared by 7 bases and J by 3 bases, with 10 bases between. The CDR3 loop is CASKRSGYEQYF. The CDR3 region has the DNA TGTGCCAGCAAGAGGTCAGGCTACGAGCAGTACTTC.

The gene calls are TRBV5-1 and TRBJ1-1; the match to TRBD1 covers 12 bases. CDR1 and CDR2 (germline): SGHRS, YFSETQ. Trimming removed 3 bases from V and 4 bases from J; junction bases left unmatched: 4. The CDR3 has 15 residues. This chain's CDR3 is CASSSGQGASTEAFF. The CDR3 DNA sequence: TGCGCCAGCAGCTCGGGACAGGGGGCGAGCACTGAAGCTTTCTTT.

CDR3 in DNA: TGCAGTGCTACCTGGATGGGGTGGAACTATGGCTACACCTTC. This gives the protein CSATWMGWNYGYTF. The chain employs TRBV20-1 and TRBJ1-2, with D uncertain. Trimming cost V 4 bases and J 2 bases, with 14 bases left between them. The length of the CDR3 is 14 residues. Germline CDR1 reads DFQATT; CDR2 reads SNEGSKA (reference sequence).

The chain joins TRBV25-1 to TRBJ2-7, with D tentatively TRBD1 (6 bases). The CDR3 runs 15 residues. V lost 2 bases and J lost 2, with 13 bases in between. Germline V gene data show CDR1 as MGHDK and CDR2 as SYGVNS. The CDR3 nucleotides are TGTGCCAGCAGTGAAGAGGGACACCTACCCTACGAGCAGTACTTC. This encodes CASSEEGHLPYEQYF.

This clonotype was counted a single time. The gene calls are TRBV6-5 and TRBJ1-1; 7 bases align to TRBD1. After removal of 4 bases from V and 6 bases from J, the junction contained 5 bases not matched to a gene. The CDR3 runs to 13 residues. CDR1 and CDR2 from the germline V gene are MNHEY and SVGAGI. The CDR3 protein is CASSLDRDSEAFF. Written as DNA, the CDR3 is TGTGCCAGCAGTTTAGACAGGGATTCTGAAGCTTTCTTT.

V usage is TRBV27 and J usage is TRBJ2-1, with a tentative D call TRBD2 (6 bases). Germline lookup yields CDR1 MNHEY and CDR2 SMNVEV (reference sequence). The CDR3 extends over 16 amino acids. V was cut by 2 bases and J by 9 bases, with 20 bases left in between. This CDR3 is CASSLGGLRVRGEQFF. The CDR3 bases are TGTGCCAGCAGTTTAGGGGGGTTAAGGGTCCGGGGTGAGCAGTTCTTC.

Worth noting for this clonotype: Likely a read error: the CDR3 ends without its conserved phenylalanine or tryptophan. The rearrangement joins TRBV5-4 to TRBJ1-3; maybe TRBD1 (6 bases). Germline values: CDR1 SGHNT, CDR2 YYREEE (reference sequence). With 4 bases removed from V and 8 bases from J, the gap between germline ends came to 19 bases. CDR3 length equals 15 residues. The CDR3 loop is CASSDTGQQGDTIYL. The CDR3 DNA reads TGTGCCAGCAGCGATACGGGCCAACAGGGAGACACCATATATCTT.

The chain links TRBV5-4 to TRBJ1-5; weak D call: TRBD1 (6 bases). The ends were cut back, 5 bases at V and 7 bases at J, with 13 bases in the middle. Germline assignment: CDR1 SGHNT and CDR2 YYREEE (reference sequence). The CDR3 is 13 residues long. The CDR3 is CASSRGTDQPQHF. CDR3 DNA sequence: TGTGCCAGCAGTAGGGGGACGGACCAGCCCCAGCATTTT.